The 29 T cell receptor beta chains given below trace back to one sample, sequenced in a study of T cells in localized non-small cell lung cancer. Sequencing was performed with immunoSEQ multiplex PCR; in TCRdb, only in-frame clones are kept and a portion is missing. Here the sample spans 65,000 or so clones, roughly four fifths being singletons. Source: PBMCs, taken before any cancer treatment. The source is a man between 40 and 69 years old with stage II lung adenocarcinoma.

This rearrangement joins TRBV5-4 to TRBJ2-3; 9 bases match TRBD1. The CDR3 is made up of 14 amino acids. Germline loops: CDR1 SGHNT, CDR2 YYREEE (reference sequence). V lost 4 bases, J lost 6 bases, and 6 bases stayed unmatched. CDR3 residues: CASSPTGGRDTQYF. Here the CDR3 DNA reads TGTGCCAGCAGCCCGACAGGGGGAAGGGATACGCAGTATTTT.

This sequence joins TRBV7-2 and TRBJ2-7, with 7 bases that match TRBD1. The CDR3 is made up of 15 amino acids. V lost 3 bases to trimming and J lost 4 bases; unmatched junction nucleotides: 9. The germline gives CDR1 SGHTA, CDR2 FQGNSA. The CDR3 sequence: CASSLGKGQVYEQYF. CDR3 nucleotide sequence: TGTGCCAGCAGCTTGGGCAAAGGACAGGTGTACGAGCAGTACTTC.

Details on this clone: Other nucleotide sequences from this sample produce the same CDR3. V is TRBV7-9 and J is TRBJ2-2; D gene unclear. Deletions cut 5 bases from V and 0 bases from J, with 4 bases between. CDR3 length equals 13 residues. The germline V gene has CDR1 SEHNR and CDR2 FQNEAQ (reference sequence). The CDR3 sequence: CASSLTNTGELFF. CDR3 sequence (DNA): TGTGCCAGCAGCCTTACGAACACCGGGGAGCTGTTTTTT. Full variable domain (outside the CDR3, taken from reference TRBV7-9 and TRBJ2-2): DTGVSQNPRHKITKRGQNVTFRCDPISEHNRLYWYRQTLGQGPEFLTYFQNEAQLEKSRLLSDRFSAERPKGSFSTLEIQRTEQGDSAMYLCASSLTNTGELFFGEGSRLTVL.

This sequence joins TRBV27 and TRBJ2-7, with D perhaps TRBD1 or TRBD2 (6 bases each). The germline gives CDR1 MNHEY, CDR2 SMNVEV (reference sequence). V lost 3 bases and J lost 5, with 20 bases in between. CDR3 length equals 16 residues. CDR3 nucleotides: TGTGCCAGCAGTTTGATTAGGGGGAGGACCAGCCACGAGCAGTACTTC. Translated, it gives CASSLIRGRTSHEQYF.

The chain combines TRBV19 with TRBJ2-5; either TRBD1 or TRBD2 may supply D (6 bases each). Germline V gives CDR1 LNHDA, CDR2 SQIVND (reference sequence). V lost 5 bases and J 5 bases, leaving 18 bases between the germline ends. The CDR3 spans 15 residues. The CDR3 DNA follows: TGTGCCAGTAGTCTGAAGGGGGGCACTTGGGAGACCCAGTACTTC. This codes for CASSLKGGTWETQYF.

V usage is TRBV7-2 and J usage is TRBJ2-1; possibly TRBD2 for D (5 bases). The germline gives CDR1 SGHTA, CDR2 FQGNSA. The CDR3 runs 16 residues. Trimming removed 0 bases at V and 2 bases at J, with 11 bases between. CDR3 sequence (DNA): TGTGCCAGCAGCTTAGCGAGGGCGCCCGCCTACAATGAGCAGTTCTTC. Its translation is CASSLARAPAYNEQFF.

V usage is TRBV27 and J usage is TRBJ1-2; D is ambiguous. Per germline, CDR1 MNHEY and CDR2 SMNVEV (reference sequence). The CDR3 runs to 13 residues. Trimming stripped 6 bases from V and 5 bases from J, with 13 bases between. DNA for the CDR3: TGTGCCAGCAGCCCCCAGCCAGGATATGGCTACACCTTC. This gives the protein CASSPQPGYGYTF.

This clone appeared a single time. The chain couples TRBV18 to TRBJ2-2; TRBD1 agrees at 8 bases. This CDR3 has 14 residues. In germline, CDR1 is KGHSH, CDR2 LQKENI. V was clipped by 2 bases and J by 14 bases; unmatched bases: 10. The CDR3 nucleotides are TGTGCCAGCTCACCAGGGACAGGTCCGCCGGAACTGTTTTTT. Protein sequence: CASSPGTGPPELFF.

V gene TRBV7-2 combines with J gene TRBJ1-2; TRBD1 agrees at 7 bases. The V gene's germline CDR1 is SGHTA and CDR2 FQGNSA. The V and J ends lost 6 bases and 4 bases, in that order; junction bases with no gene match: 5. The CDR3 runs to 13 residues. CDR3 residues: CASRGQAPYGYTF. The CDR3 region has the DNA TGTGCCAGCAGAGGACAGGCCCCCTATGGCTACACCTTC.

The chain has TRBV6-5 and TRBJ1-4; TRBD1 matches at 7 bases. The germline V gene encodes CDR1 MNHEY and CDR2 SVGAGI. The CDR3 length is 13 residues. The CDR3 DNA reads as TGTGGTTCTCGGACAGGAGATAATGAAAAACTGTTTTTT. It yields the protein CGSRTGDNEKLFF.

This clone was picked up a small number of times. The chain employs TRBV4-1 and TRBJ2-3; TRBD2 matches at 7 bases. CDR1 is MGHRA, CDR2 YSYEKL, per germline. Trimming removed 3 bases from V and 1 base from J; junction bases left unmatched: 13. This CDR3 comprises 18 residues. CDR3 bases: TGCGCCAGCAGCCATTACCTCAGGAGGACTAGGGGCACAGATACGCAGTATTTT. Its translation is CASSHYLRRTRGTDTQYF.

This chain connects TRBV7-2 to TRBJ2-1; D may be TRBD2 (6 bases). CDR1 and CDR2 (germline): SGHTA, FQGNSA. V lost 1 base, J lost 1 base, and 8 bases lay in between. This CDR3 contains 15 residues. The CDR3 DNA reads as TGTGCCAGCAGCTTAGACGGGACTTCCTACAATGAGCAGTTCTTC. This sequence encodes CASSLDGTSYNEQFF.

The table lists this clone with a count of one. This chain links TRBV9 with TRBJ1-1; 9 nucleotides align to TRBD1. This CDR3 region has 15 residues. The V gene's germline CDR1 is SGDLS and CDR2 YYNGEE. V was clipped by 2 bases and J by 0 bases; unmatched bases: 2. The DNA of the CDR3 is TGTGCCAGCAGCGTCGGACAGGGGTTGAACACTGAAGCTTTCTTT. Translation gives CASSVGQGLNTEAFF.

V is TRBV7-3 and J is TRBJ2-3; tentatively, D is TRBD1 (6 bases). Germline CDR1 and CDR2: SGHTA and FQGTGA. The CDR3 covers 16 residues. The V gene lost 2 bases and the J gene lost 2 bases, with 14 bases spanning the gap. CDR3 in amino acids: CASSLGFRGTTDTQYF. CDR3 coding DNA: TGTGCCAGCAGCTTAGGGTTCAGGGGAACCACAGATACGCAGTATTTT.

This clone was seen only a few times. J is TRBJ2-5 and V is TRBV7-6; tentatively, D is TRBD1 (6 bases). Trimming took 4 bases from V and 5 from J, leaving 11 bases between them. This CDR3 spans 13 amino acids. Germline V gene data show CDR1 as SGHVS and CDR2 as FNYEAQ. The CDR3 DNA reads TGTGCCAGCAGCTCAGGGGATGAGGAGACCCAGTACTTC. Its protein product is CASSSGDEETQYF.

The rearrangement links TRBV19 to TRBJ1-5; 10 bases are a match to TRBD1. CDR3 length: 16 residues. Germline CDR1 reads LNHDA; CDR2 reads SQIVND (reference sequence). V trimming: 8 bases; J trimming: 0 bases; junction bases outside the gene matches: 7. The CDR3 sequence: CASRTGGTYSNQPQHF. For the CDR3, the DNA is TGTGCCAGTCGGACAGGGGGGACGTATAGCAATCAGCCCCAGCATTTT.

The count of this clone is one. The chain is built from TRBV30 and TRBJ2-3; 9 nucleotides agree with TRBD1. Unmatched junction bases numbered 6, after V lost 5 bases and J lost 6 bases. CDR3 length: 13 amino acids. Germline assignment: CDR1 GTSNPN and CDR2 SVGIG (reference sequence). This CDR3 reads CAWETGGADTQYF. CDR3 nucleotides: TGTGCCTGGGAGACAGGGGGTGCCGATACGCAGTATTTT.

The rearrangement joins TRBV4-1 to TRBJ1-2; the D is unclear. Trimming cost V 0 bases and J 8 bases, with 16 bases left between them. The germline gives CDR1 MGHRA, CDR2 YSYEKL. The CDR3 is 15 residues long. The CDR3 DNA reads as TGCGCCAGCAGCCAAGATGATCGGCCCTTCAGCGGCTACACCTTC. It translates to CASSQDDRPFSGYTF.

This chain joins TRBV5-4 and TRBJ2-3; no clear D. V gave up 4 bases and J gave up 4 bases, with 10 bases separating them. Germline values: CDR1 SGHNT, CDR2 YYREEE (reference sequence). The CDR3 has 13 amino acids. As DNA, the CDR3 is TGTGCCAGCAGCAACAGCGCCTCAGATACGCAGTATTTT. This gives the protein CASSNSASDTQYF.

This clone has a handful of counts. The V gene is TRBV19, the J gene TRBJ1-5, with a weak D call TRBD1 (6 bases). V was shortened by 4 bases and J by 0 bases, with 10 bases between the two germline ends. This CDR3 is 15 amino acids long. CDR1 and CDR2 (germline): LNHDA, SQIVND (reference sequence). Here the CDR3 reads CASSTGHLSNQPQHF. The CDR3 DNA reads as TGTGCCAGTAGTACGGGACACCTTAGCAATCAGCCCCAGCATTTT.

The rearrangement joins TRBV12-5 to TRBJ2-2, with 10 nucleotides matching TRBD1. After removal of 3 bases from V and 5 bases from J, the junction contained 6 bases not matched to a gene. This CDR3 spans 16 amino acids. Germline V gene sequence: CDR1 LGHNT, CDR2 FRNRAP. CDR3: CASGFSGTGATGELFF. The CDR3 DNA reads TGTGCTAGTGGTTTCTCCGGGACAGGGGCGACCGGGGAGCTGTTTTTT.

V usage is TRBV6-1 and J usage is TRBJ2-3; D is perhaps TRBD2 (6 bases). V lost 0 bases and J 4 bases, leaving 14 bases between the germline ends. The CDR3 has 16 residues. Germline assignment: CDR1 MNHNS and CDR2 SASEGT. The CDR3: CASSEAGGSGPDTQYF. CDR3 in DNA: TGTGCCAGCAGTGAAGCAGGAGGGAGTGGACCAGATACGCAGTATTTT.

This clone was seen just once. The chain has TRBV9 and TRBJ2-2; D gene unclear. The CDR3 has 15 residues. The ends were cut back, 2 bases at V and 0 bases at J, with 8 bases in the middle. In germline, CDR1 is SGDLS, CDR2 YYNGEE. For the CDR3, the DNA is TGTGCCAGCAGCGTCTATGGATCGAACACCGGGGAGCTGTTTTTT. It yields the protein CASSVYGSNTGELFF.

The chain employs TRBV19 and TRBJ2-1, with 7 bases fitting TRBD1. The CDR3 extends over 15 amino acids. Germline CDR1 LNHDA, CDR2 SQIVND (reference sequence). The J segment lost 7 bases and the V segment lost 3 bases, leaving 9 bases of the junction unmatched. In nucleotides, the CDR3 is TGTGCCAGTAGTATCCCCTTGACAGGGAGTAATGAGCAGTTCTTC. Translation gives CASSIPLTGSNEQFF. The variable domain in full, with the rest retrieved from reference TRBV19 and TRBJ2-1, is DGGITQSPKYLFRKEGQNVTLSCEQNLNHDAMYWYRQDPGQGLRLIYYSQIVNDFQKGDIAEGYSVSREKKESFPLTVTSAQKNPTAFYLCASSIPLTGSNEQFFGPGTRLTVL.

The chain recombines TRBV6-1 with TRBJ1-4; D is possibly TRBD1 (5 bases). The CDR3 runs to 10 residues. CDR1 is MNHNS and CDR2 is SASEGT in the germline V gene. Trimming stripped 8 bases from V and 8 bases from J, with 6 bases between. The CDR3 is CASGTEKLFF. In DNA, the CDR3 is TGTGCCAGCGGGACCGAAAAACTGTTTTTT.

This sequence joins TRBV7-2 and TRBJ1-1, with 10 bases that match TRBD1. The CDR3 has 15 amino acids. CDR1 is SGHTA and CDR2 is FQGNSA in the germline V gene. The ends lost 1 base at V and 4 bases at J; junction bases unmatched: 3. The CDR3 protein is CASSLGGTGATEAFF. DNA for the CDR3: TGTGCCAGCAGCTTAGGAGGGACAGGGGCCACTGAAGCTTTCTTT.

In its sample, this clone ranks as medium-sized (0.01 to 0.1%). The chain carries TRBV6-1 and TRBJ2-2; 11 nucleotides match TRBD1. Germline V lookup: CDR1 MNHNS, CDR2 SASEGT. V lost 3 bases and J lost 4; bases outside the gene matches: 1. The CDR3 is made up of 15 amino acids. The CDR3 nucleotides are TGTGCCAGCAGTGAGGGGACAGGGGGCACCGGGGAGCTGTTTTTT. It translates to CASSEGTGGTGELFF.

This clone was seen a handful of times. An end of the junction differs from the germline gene, which may be a read error. The V call is TRBV6-4, the J call TRBJ2-2; a possible D gene is TRBD1 (5 bases). CDR3 length: 14 residues. Germline values: CDR1 MRHNA, CDR2 SNTAGT. CDR3 DNA sequence: TGTGCCAGCAGGGACACTTCGAAAACCGGGGAGCTGTTTTTT. It yields the protein CASRDTSKTGELFF.

The V gene is TRBV13, the J gene TRBJ1-4; no reliable D call. This CDR3 is built from 15 residues. CDR1 and CDR2 (germline): PRHDT, FYEKMQ (reference sequence). The V and J ends lost 0 bases and 3 bases respectively, with 8 bases between them. CDR3 coding DNA: TGTGCCAGCAGCTTAGGGCGGATACCTAATGAAAAACTGTTTTTT. This codes for CASSLGRIPNEKLFF. The whole variable domain, filled in from reference TRBV13 and TRBJ1-4, reads AAGVIQSPRHLIKEKRETATLKCYPIPRHDTVYWYQQGPGQDPQFLISFYEKMQSDKGSIPDRFSAQQFSDYHSELNMSSLELGDSALYFCASSLGRIPNEKLFFGSGTQLSVL.